Listed below are T cell receptor beta chains from one sample, sequenced in a study of shared clonotypes between healthy human individuals. TCRdb's table, derived via immunoSEQ multiplex PCR, lists solely in-frame clones and lacks some. This table holds more than 900,000 clones, roughly 74% found once. The sequencing sample was made of memory CD4+ T cells from PBMCs. These receptor sequences come from a man in his late teens or twenties in good health. Some clones in this sample may be carry-over from other donors' samples. Each CDR3 is given with its conserved first and last residue. A D gene is named only where the DNA matches it firmly. Size is stated for part of the rows, as once, few or many counts, or as a class when the clone is expanded.

>-|TRBJ1-2|-|TRBV27
CASRGPGAHSYRGYTF
TGTGCCAGCAGGGGGCCGGGGGCGCATAGCTATCGTGGCTACACCTTC
>-|TRBJ2-5|-|TRBV7-2
CASSLQGRQQETLNF
TGTGCCAGCAGCTTACAAGGACGGCAACAAGAGACCCTAAACTTC
>few|TRBJ2-1|-|TRBV11-2
CASSVLTGPRGGEQFF
TGTGCCAGCAGCGTCCTGACAGGCCCCCGAGGAGGAGAGCAGTTCTTC
>-|TRBJ2-7|-|TRBV6-5
CASSRTGLSYEQYF
TGTGCCAGCAGTCGGACCGGCCTCTCCTACGAGCAGTACTTC
>-|TRBJ1-1|-|TRBV6-1
CASSERVRPEAFF
TGTGCCAGCAGTGAACGAGTGCGGCCTGAAGCTTTCTTT
>-|TRBJ2-2|TRBD2|TRBV5-1
CASSLGLAGNTGELFF
TGCGCCAGCAGCTTGGGGCTAGCGGGGAACACCGGGGAGCTGTTTTTT
>-|TRBJ1-1|-|TRBV7-2
CASSLASENTEAFF
TGTGCCAGCAGCTTAGCGTCAGAGAACACTGAAGCTTTCTTT
>-|TRBJ1-1|-|TRBV18
CASSPDRGNTEAFF
TGTGCCAGCTCACCAGATCGGGGGAACACTGAAGCTTTCTTT
>-|TRBJ1-5|-|TRBV28
CASSRQVEHF
TGTGCCAGCAGTAGACAGGTTGAACATTTT
>-|TRBJ2-1|-|TRBV9
CASSRDRYNEQFF
TGTGCCAGCAGCAGAGACAGGTACAATGAGCAGTTCTTC
>once|TRBJ2-4|-|TRBV5-1
CASSPGPTLAKNIQYF
TGCGCCAGCAGCCCGGGGCCTACGCTAGCCAAAAACATTCAGTACTTC
>few|TRBJ2-7|TRBD2|TRBV6-6
CASSSLPGLAHEQYF
TGTGCCAGCAGTTCTCTACCGGGACTAGCCCACGAGCAGTACTTC
>-|TRBJ1-4|-|TRBV6-1
CASHVGRTNEKLFF
TGTGCCAGCCACGTGGGCAGAACTAATGAAAAACTGTTTTTT
>-|TRBJ1-1|-|TRBV11-1
CASSSMMGNTEAFF
TGTGCCAGCAGCTCGATGATGGGGAACACTGAAGCTTTCTTT
>-|TRBJ1-3|-|TRBV5-4
CASSLGGVAGNTIYF
TGTGCCAGCAGCTTGGGTGGGGTTGCCGGAAACACCATATATTTT
>-|TRBJ2-2|TRBD1|TRBV5-4
CASRTPGTGNTGELFF
TGTGCCAGCAGGACTCCCGGGACAGGGAACACCGGGGAGCTGTTTTTT
>few|TRBJ2-5|-|TRBV5-1
CASRAGSGAGAQYF
TGCGCCAGCAGGGCTGGTTCGGGAGCAGGGGCCCAGTACTTC
>-|TRBJ2-3|-|TRBV10-3
CAIRTRWDTQYF
TGTGCCATCAGGACTAGATGGGATACGCAGTATTTT
>-|TRBJ2-1|TRBD2|TRBV4-2
CASSHTSGILSEQFF
TGTGCCAGCAGCCATACTAGCGGGATTCTCAGTGAGCAGTTCTTC
>-|TRBJ1-2|TRBD1|TRBV5-4
CASRNRDRNFYGYTF
TGTGCCAGCCGTAACCGGGACAGGAATTTTTATGGCTACACCTTC
>-|TRBJ1-2|-|TRBV5-5
CASSGRQVFNYGYTF
TGTGCCAGCAGCGGCCGACAGGTTTTTAACTATGGCTACACCTTC
>-|TRBJ2-1|-|TRBV5-6
CASSLLLRVLRDNYNEQFF
TGTGCCAGCAGCTTGCTGCTGCGGGTCTTGCGGGACAACTACAATGAGCAGTTCTTC
>-|TRBJ2-4|-|TRBV4-2
CASSQDRGSGINIQYF
TGTGCCAGCAGCCAAGATAGGGGGAGTGGGATAAACATTCAGTACTTC
>-|TRBJ1-5|-|TRBV15
CATSRDPPRGDQPQHF
TGTGCCACCAGCAGAGACCCTCCTCGGGGAGATCAGCCCCAGCATTTT
>many|TRBJ2-2|-|TRBV5-1
CASSLVLYRADTGELFF
TGCGCCAGCAGCTTGGTCTTATACAGGGCGGACACCGGGGAGCTGTTTTTT
>few|TRBJ2-7|TRBD1|TRBV28
CASSLTGVGEQYF
TGTGCCAGCAGCCTCACAGGGGTGGGCGAGCAGTACTTC
>-|TRBJ1-1|-|TRBV9
CASSPRFNGGTEAFF
TGTGCCAGCAGCCCCCGATTTAATGGGGGCACTGAAGCTTTCTTT
>-|TRBJ2-7|-|TRBV2
CASRRGPTYEQYF
TGTGCCAGCAGGAGGGGCCCCACCTACGAGCAGTACTTC
>-|TRBJ1-2|-|TRBV5-1
CASSLDPDRLYGYTF
TGCGCCAGCAGCTTGGACCCGGACAGACTCTATGGCTACACCTTC
>-|TRBJ2-3|-|TRBV28
CASLGSHTDTQYF
TGTGCTTCGTTGGGGTCACACACAGATACGCAGTATTTT
>few|TRBJ1-2|TRBD1|TRBV19
CASQTSGTANYGYTF
TGTGCCAGTCAAACTTCCGGGACAGCTAACTATGGCTACACCTTC
>-|TRBJ2-7|-|TRBV4-3
CASSQDQSGEQYF
TGCGCCAGCAGCCAAGATCAGAGCGGCGAGCAGTACTTC
>-|TRBJ1-1|-|TRBV11-2
CASSSRRGDEAFF
TGTGCCAGCAGCTCAAGACGGGGAGATGAAGCTTTCTTT
>-|TRBJ2-1|-|TRBV9
CASSVGPRTAFNNEQFF
TGTGCCAGCAGCGTAGGGCCCAGGACTGCCTTTAACAATGAGCAGTTCTTC
>-|TRBJ2-1|-|TRBV6-1
CASSVGNEQFF
TGTGCCAGCAGTGTCGGCAATGAGCAGTTCTTC
>-|TRBJ2-7|-|TRBV7-2
CASSLLASSYEQYF
TGTGCCAGCAGCTTACTAGCGTCCTCCTACGAGCAGTACTTC
>-|TRBJ1-1|-|TRBV30
CAWSVNLGAEAFF
TGTGCCTGGAGTGTAAACCTCGGGGCTGAAGCTTTCTTT
>-|TRBJ1-2|-|TRBV14
CASSYGTADYTF
TGTGCCAGCAGTTATGGGACGGCAGACTACACCTTC
>-|TRBJ1-2|-|TRBV5-1
CASSLDGSNYGYTF
TGCGCCAGCAGCCTGGACGGATCTAACTATGGCTACACCTTC
>few|TRBJ2-5|-|TRBV5-1
CASSLSVAATYQETQYF
TGCGCCAGCAGCTTGAGTGTAGCGGCTACGTACCAAGAGACCCAGTACTTC
>-|TRBJ1-1|-|TRBV29-1
CSGSDRLHTEAFF
TGCAGCGGAAGCGACAGACTCCACACTGAAGCTTTCTTT
>-|TRBJ2-3|TRBD2|TRBV30
CAWTRLAGNTDTQYF
TGTGCCTGGACGCGTTTAGCGGGAAACACAGATACGCAGTATTTT
>-|TRBJ2-1|TRBD2|TRBV15
CATSIGGSAYNEQFF
TGTGCCACCAGCATAGGCGGGAGCGCCTACAATGAGCAGTTCTTC
>-|TRBJ2-1|TRBD2|TRBV5-1
CASTPLAGSQTDEQFF
TGCGCCAGCACCCCCCTAGCGGGATCCCAAACGGATGAGCAGTTCTTC
>-|TRBJ2-5|-|TRBV7-2
CASTKGHQETQYF
TGTGCCAGCACAAAGGGGCACCAAGAGACCCAGTACTTC
>-|TRBJ2-6|-|TRBV25-1
CASSEYGSRESGANVLTF
TGTGCCAGCAGTGAATACGGGAGTCGGGAATCTGGGGCCAACGTCCTGACTTTC
>-|TRBJ1-2|TRBD1|TRBV28
CASRAQGGNYGYTF
TGTGCCAGTCGAGCCCAGGGGGGTAACTATGGCTACACCTTC
>once|TRBJ2-7|TRBD1|TRBV18
CASSPPGQSYEQYF
TGTGCCAGCTCACCCCCGGGACAGTCCTACGAGCAGTACTTC
>-|TRBJ2-3|TRBD2|TRBV5-1
CASSGLAVTDTQYF
TGCGCCAGCTCGGGACTAGCGGTCACAGATACGCAGTATTTT
>-|TRBJ1-1|TRBD1|TRBV27
CASSLTQGPREGNTEAFF
TGTGCCAGCAGTCTTACACAGGGGCCCAGGGAGGGGAACACTGAAGCTTTCTTT
>-|TRBJ1-2|-|TRBV28
CASSPLGANYGYTF
TGTGCCAGCAGTCCCTTGGGGGCTAACTATGGCTACACCTTC
>-|TRBJ1-6|TRBD1|TRBV2
CASGTDNSPLHF
TGTGCCAGCGGGACAGATAATTCACCCCTCCACTTT
>-|TRBJ1-5|-|TRBV2
CASSDVRRQDQPQHF
TGTGCCAGCAGTGATGTTCGTCGTCAGGATCAGCCCCAGCATTTT